These 9 T cell receptor beta chains were all obtained from the same sample, sequenced in a study of blood T cell repertoires in COVID-19. TCRdb's copy holds only in-frame clones and misses some; the assay was immunoSEQ multiplex PCR. The sample shows approximately 220,000 clones, roughly 88% of them seen only once. Sequences were obtained from peripheral blood. These receptors were collected from a man in his forties with acute or convalescent COVID-19.

This rearrangement joins TRBV30 to TRBJ1-1, with TRBD1 identical over 12 bases. There are 18 residues in the CDR3. V lost 8 bases to trimming and J lost 2 bases; unmatched junction nucleotides: 18. The germline V gene encodes CDR1 GTSNPN and CDR2 SVGIG (reference sequence). Here the CDR3 reads CAQVPGTGGGLGNTEAFF. In DNA, the CDR3 is TGTGCCCAAGTACCCGGGACAGGGGGCGGATTAGGAAACACTGAAGCTTTCTTT.

The J gene is TRBJ1-2, the V gene TRBV12-3 or TRBV12-4; TRBD1 is a possible D gene (6 bases). The CDR3 is 13 residues long. The V end lost 5 bases, the J end lost 2 bases, and 9 bases lay between the germline ends. DNA of the CDR3: TGTGCCAGCAGTCGTACAGGGAACTATGGCTACACCTTC. This translates into CASSRTGNYGYTF.

This clone was detected only once. CDR3 in amino acids: CSVEDGVGSGSGIQYF. In nucleotides, the CDR3 is TGCAGCGTTGAAGACGGAGTAGGTAGCGGGAGCGGTATCCAGTACTTC. V and J are TRBV29-1 and TRBJ2-5; 9 bases agree with TRBD2. The V gene's germline CDR1 is SQVTM and CDR2 ANQGSEA. CDR3 size: 16 residues. V shed 0 bases and J 10 bases; nucleotides not matched to a gene: 15.

The genes are TRBV29-1 and TRBJ2-1; 7 bases align to TRBD2. After removal of 7 bases from V and 7 bases from J, the junction contained 10 bases not matched to a gene. From germline, CDR1 is SQVTM and CDR2 ANQGSEA. This CDR3 is built from 13 residues. The CDR3 loop reads CSAEEGGANEQFF. As DNA, the CDR3 is TGCAGCGCCGAGGAGGGAGGGGCGAATGAGCAGTTCTTC.

The rearrangement links TRBV20-1 to TRBJ2-6, with D possibly TRBD2 on 5 matching bases. Trimming left V 3 bases short and J 0 bases short, with 9 bases between. Per the germline V gene, CDR1 is DFQATT and CDR2 is SNEGSKA (reference sequence). The CDR3 runs 15 residues. CDR3 in amino acids: CSASPGNSGANVLTF. The CDR3, as DNA: TGCAGTGCTAGTCCCGGGAACTCTGGGGCCAACGTCCTGACTTTC.

This chain links TRBV10-1 with TRBJ2-1, with 11 bases that match TRBD2. CDR1 and CDR2 (germline): WNHNN, SYGVQD (reference sequence). The junction had 4 bases not matched to a gene; V was cut back by 3 bases and J by 9 bases. The CDR3 sequence is 14 residues long. CDR3 sequence (DNA): TGCGCCAGCAGTGAAGGGACTAGCGGTGGTGAGCAGTTCTTC. This codes for CASSEGTSGGEQFF.

The rearrangement links TRBV4-3 to TRBJ1-5, with D possibly being TRBD1 (6 bases). From germline, CDR1 is LGHNA and CDR2 YSLEER. The CDR3 is 15 residues long. V lost 0 bases to trimming and J lost 5 bases, with 11 bases between them. The CDR3 bases are TGCGCCAGCAGCCAAGATCGACAGGCTTATCAGCCCCAGCATTTT. It is translated as CASSQDRQAYQPQHF.

The chain is built from TRBV7-8 and TRBJ2-2; D unclear. Germline V gene data show CDR1 as SGHVS and CDR2 as FQNEAQ. Trimming took 4 bases from V and 6 from J, leaving 6 bases between them. This CDR3 region has 12 residues. The DNA of the CDR3 is TGTGCCAGCAGCTCCGCAGCCGGGGAGCTGTTTTTT. Its protein is CASSSAAGELFF.

The V gene is TRBV5-4, the J gene TRBJ2-7; D is perhaps TRBD2 (5 bases). Germline values: CDR1 SGHNT, CDR2 YYREEE (reference sequence). V shed 5 bases and J shed 0 bases, with 9 bases lying between them. This CDR3 spans 13 amino acids. The CDR3, as DNA: TGTGCCAGCAGGTTCCGGGACTCCTACGAGCAGTACTTC. Residues: CASRFRDSYEQYF. The full variable domain, its missing parts supplied by reference TRBV5-4 and TRBJ2-7, is ETGVTQSPTHLIKTRGQQVTLRCSSQSGHNTVSWYQQALGQGPQFIFQYYREEENGRGNFPPRFSGLQFPNYSSELNVNALELDDSALYLCASRFRDSYEQYFGPGTRLTVT.